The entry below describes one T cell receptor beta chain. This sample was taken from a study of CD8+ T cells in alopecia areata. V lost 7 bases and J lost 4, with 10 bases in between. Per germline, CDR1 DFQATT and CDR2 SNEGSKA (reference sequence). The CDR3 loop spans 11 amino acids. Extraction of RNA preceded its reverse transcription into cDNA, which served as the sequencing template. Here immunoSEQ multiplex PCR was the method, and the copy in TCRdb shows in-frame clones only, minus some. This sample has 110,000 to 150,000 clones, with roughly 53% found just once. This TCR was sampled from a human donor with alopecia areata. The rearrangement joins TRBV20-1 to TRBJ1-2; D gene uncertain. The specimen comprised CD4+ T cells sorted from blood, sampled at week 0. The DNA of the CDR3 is TGCAGTGTACCAGAGGGCTATGGCTACACCTTC. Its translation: CSVPEGYGYTF.